A single sample gave rise to the 22 T cell receptor beta chains below, sequenced in a study of blood T cell repertoires in COVID-19. Sequenced by immunoSEQ multiplex PCR; TCRdb stores in-frame clones only, minus some. The sample includes fewer than 400,000 clones, 90% seen only once; the top ten take 3.5% to 5%. The sequencing sample was made of PBMCs or T cells enriched from blood (not recorded which). The receptors derive from a woman aged 30 to 39 who had been exposed to COVID-19.

The rearrangement uses TRBV6-5 and TRBJ1-1; 8 bases line up with TRBD1. The CDR3 consists of 14 residues. Germline assignment: CDR1 MNHEY and CDR2 SVGAGI. Trimming at V came to 2 bases and at J to 7 bases, leaving 6 bases not matched to a gene. The CDR3 loop is CASSYGTGGGEAFF. The CDR3, as DNA: TGTGCCAGCAGTTACGGGACAGGAGGAGGTGAAGCTTTCTTT.

This chain uses TRBV5-1 with TRBJ1-1; D gene uncertain. The CDR3 loop spans 16 amino acids. Germline CDR1 SGHRS, CDR2 YFSETQ. V was pared by 0 bases and J by 1 base, with 13 bases between. The CDR3 here is CASSLGVTTENTEAFF. CDR3 sequence (DNA): TGCGCCAGCAGCTTGGGAGTGACAACCGAGAACACTGAAGCTTTCTTT.

The genes are TRBV11-3 and TRBJ2-2; D possibly corresponds to TRBD2 (6 bases). The germline V and J ends were trimmed by 5 bases and 1 base, with 14 bases remaining between them. Germline values: CDR1 SGHNT, CDR2 YENEEA. The CDR3 contains 16 residues. The CDR3 loop is CASSPTEGGNTGELFF. For the CDR3, the DNA is TGTGCCAGCAGCCCGACTGAGGGAGGGAACACCGGGGAGCTGTTTTTT.

About this clone itself: Within the sample, other DNA sequences also encode this same CDR3. The chain has TRBV4-1 and TRBJ1-4; no reliable D call. Germline assignment: CDR1 MGHRA and CDR2 YSYEKL. Trimming removed 0 bases from V and 5 bases from J, with 7 bases in between. This CDR3 spans 14 amino acids. The CDR3 sequence: CASSQDPENEKLFF. CDR3 nucleotides: TGCGCCAGCAGCCAAGATCCCGAGAATGAAAAACTGTTTTTT.

The chain has TRBV19 and TRBJ1-2; maybe TRBD1 (6 bases). Trimming took off 3 bases at V and 2 bases at J, with 22 bases between the two ends. The CDR3 contains 18 residues. Germline V lookup: CDR1 LNHDA, CDR2 SQIVND (reference sequence). Here the CDR3 DNA reads TGTGCCAGTAGTATCCCCCCCTGGCAGGGGCGTGACAACTATGGCTACACCTTC. It codes for CASSIPPWQGRDNYGYTF.

In regard to this clone: Within the sample, other DNA sequences also encode this same CDR3. This chain connects TRBV12-3 or TRBV12-4 to TRBJ2-7; D perhaps matches TRBD2 (6 bases). The CDR3 is made up of 13 amino acids. The V gene lost 3 bases and the J gene lost 0 bases, with 6 bases spanning the gap. The CDR3 DNA sequence: TGTGCCAGCAGTTTGCGGGGCTCCTACGAGCAGTACTTC. This gives the protein CASSLRGSYEQYF.

The chain joins TRBV12-3 or TRBV12-4 to TRBJ2-2; D ambiguous. The CDR3 is 12 amino acids. V was pared by 8 bases and J by 7 bases, with 11 bases between. In DNA form, the CDR3 reads TGTGCCAGCGGTACCGGAGTCGGGGAGCTGTTTTTT. It translates to CASGTGVGELFF.

The genes are TRBV5-6 and TRBJ1-2; D might be TRBD1 (5 bases). Trimming removed 5 bases from V and 4 bases from J, with 9 bases in between. In germline, CDR1 is SGHDT, CDR2 YYEEEE. This CDR3 comprises 12 residues. CDR3 residues: CASSDSFYGYTF. The DNA for the CDR3 is TGTGCCAGCAGTGACAGCTTCTATGGCTACACCTTC.

The CDR3 loop reads CASSGGLPETQYF. The CDR3 DNA is TGTGCCAGCAGCGGGGGACTCCCAGAGACCCAGTACTTC. This chain connects TRBV5-6 to TRBJ2-5, with TRBD2 as a possible D gene (6 bases). V was cut by 4 bases and J by 4 bases, with 11 bases left in between. This CDR3 comprises 13 residues. Germline CDR1 SGHDT, CDR2 YYEEEE.

The rearrangement links TRBV6-5 to TRBJ1-5; TRBD1 is a possible D gene (6 bases). The V gene's germline CDR1 is MNHEY and CDR2 SVGAGI. Trimming took 5 bases from V and 5 from J, leaving 13 bases between them. The CDR3 totals 14 residues. In DNA form, the CDR3 reads TGTGCCAGCAGTCCAACAGGGCCGGATCAGCCCCAGCATTTT. Its protein product is CASSPTGPDQPQHF.

This chain links TRBV20-1 with TRBJ2-1; 12 bases agree with TRBD1. Germline-derived CDR1 and CDR2 are DFQATT and SNEGSKA (reference sequence). V shed 3 bases and J 6 bases; nucleotides not matched to a gene: 3. The CDR3 extends over 14 amino acids. CDR3 DNA sequence: TGCAGTGCTAGTTGGGACAGGGGGCCCAATGAGCAGTTCTTC. Translation gives CSASWDRGPNEQFF.

CDR3 DNA sequence: TGCAGCGTCCCCAGGGACGGGAGCTCCTACGAGCAGTACTTC. Encoded protein: CSVPRDGSSYEQYF. The V call is TRBV29-1, the J call TRBJ2-7; tentatively, D is TRBD2 (6 bases). The CDR3 contains 14 residues. V dropped 6 bases and J dropped 0 bases, with 15 bases sitting between them. Per the germline V gene, CDR1 is SQVTM and CDR2 is ANQGSEA.

The rearrangement uses TRBV6-5 and TRBJ2-7, with TRBD1 matching 9 bases. Germline V CDR1 and CDR2: MNHEY, SVGAGI. This CDR3 region has 14 residues. With 5 bases clipped from V and 7 bases from J, the junction kept 9 bases outside the gene matches. The CDR3 here is CASSPPGQGIEQYF. CDR3 nucleotide sequence: TGTGCCAGCAGTCCCCCGGGACAGGGAATTGAGCAGTACTTC.

The rearrangement links TRBV13 to TRBJ1-2; D remains ambiguous. The CDR3 loop spans 13 amino acids. The germline V gene encodes CDR1 PRHDT and CDR2 FYEKMQ (reference sequence). Deletions cut 1 base from V and 4 bases from J, with 7 bases between. The CDR3 is CASSLARGYGYTF. In DNA form, the CDR3 reads TGTGCCAGCAGCTTAGCGCGGGGCTATGGCTACACCTTC.

The J gene is TRBJ1-6, the V gene TRBV7-9, with 8 positions matching TRBD1. Germline loops: CDR1 SEHNR, CDR2 FQNEAQ (reference sequence). Trimming took 1 base from V and 7 from J; bases not matched to a gene: 3. The CDR3 covers 15 residues. Here the CDR3 reads CASSLGTGINSPLHF. The CDR3 DNA reads as TGTGCCAGCAGCTTAGGGACAGGGATAAATTCACCCCTCCACTTT.

The chain is built from TRBV7-9 and TRBJ2-2; tentatively, D is TRBD1 (5 bases). The CDR3 covers 16 residues. Germline loops: CDR1 SEHNR, CDR2 FQNEAQ (reference sequence). Trimming took 6 bases from V and 3 from J, leaving 17 bases between them. This CDR3 reads CASSIRGRIDTGELFF. The CDR3 coding sequence is TGTGCCAGCAGTATTAGGGGCCGGATCGACACCGGGGAGCTGTTTTTT.

This clone was detected only once. V and J are TRBV11-2 and TRBJ1-6, with 7 bases matching TRBD1. The CDR3 is made up of 17 amino acids. In germline, CDR1 is SGHAT, CDR2 FQNNGV. Trimming at V came to 5 bases and at J to 10 bases, leaving 17 bases not matched to a gene. The CDR3 protein is CASSILTGPGPRSPLHF. The DNA of the CDR3 is TGTGCCAGCAGCATATTGACAGGGCCGGGCCCCAGATCACCCCTCCACTTT.

The rearrangement links TRBV10-3 to TRBJ1-5; 10 bases agree with TRBD1. Per germline, CDR1 ENHRY and CDR2 SYGVKD. This CDR3 spans 15 amino acids. V lost 4 bases and J lost 3; bases outside the gene matches: 3. The CDR3 region has the DNA TGTGCCATCAGTGCGGGACAGGGGAACAATCAGCCCCAGCATTTT. Translating gives CAISAGQGNNQPQHF.

This clone was picked up one time. This sequence joins TRBV7-8 and TRBJ1-2; 7 nucleotides align to TRBD1. V dropped 5 bases and J dropped 4; count of bases not matched to a gene: 7. In germline, CDR1 is SGHVS, CDR2 FQNEAQ. The CDR3 length is 14 residues. CDR3 DNA sequence: TGTGCCAGCAGCGGACGACAGGGAAGCTATGGCTACACCTTC. It specifies CASSGRQGSYGYTF.

The V and J genes are TRBV19 and TRBJ1-1, with no clear D. Germline V CDR1 and CDR2: LNHDA, SQIVND (reference sequence). This CDR3 region has 12 residues. V was cut by 3 bases and J by 3 bases, with 5 bases left in between. The CDR3 DNA is TGTGCCAGTAGTATTTCGGACACTGAAGCTTTCTTT. Residues: CASSISDTEAFF.

This rearrangement joins TRBV19 to TRBJ2-7; 7 bases line up with TRBD2. CDR3 size: 15 residues. The germline V gene has CDR1 LNHDA and CDR2 SQIVND (reference sequence). Germline trimming cut 3 bases from V and 1 base from J; bases unmatched to any gene: 6. The CDR3: CASSITSGDSYEQYF. The CDR3 DNA is TGTGCCAGTAGTATTACGAGCGGGGATTCCTACGAGCAGTACTTC.

The genes are TRBV7-8 and TRBJ1-4; D possibly corresponds to TRBD1 (6 bases). The germline CDR1 and CDR2 sequences are SGHVS and FQNEAQ. This CDR3 is built from 14 residues. Deletions cut 2 bases from V and 6 bases from J, with 10 bases between. This chain's CDR3 is CASSLPGVDEKLFF. The CDR3 nucleotides read TGTGCCAGCAGCTTACCAGGGGTGGATGAAAAACTGTTTTTT. Together with reference TRBV7-8 and TRBJ1-4, the CDR3 gives the full variable domain: GAGVSQSPRYKVAKRGQDVALRCDPISGHVSLFWYQQALGQGPEFLTYFQNEAQLDKSGLPSDRFFAERPEGSVSTLKIQRTQQEDSAVYLCASSLPGVDEKLFFGSGTQLSVL.